These T cell receptor beta chains were read from a single sample in a study of CD8 T cells in Susac syndrome. MiXCR, applied by TCRdb to the immunoSEQ multiplex PCR reads, yields one record per CDR3 protein. Counted here are 70,000 to 85,000 distinct CDR3 sequences, 90% to 97% occurring once; the ten biggest clones make up around 0.43%. The sample taken for sequencing was CD8+ T cells from PBMCs. Receptors originate from a human donor with Susac syndrome. Both conserved end residues are part of each CDR3. D genes are given only for firm matches. Clone size is given for some rows only: seen once, a few or many times, or a class if the clone is expanded.

cdr3_nt,cdr3_aa,d_call,clone_size,v_call,j_call
TGCAGTGCTAGAGATGGACAGTACGGGACTTTCTTT,CSARDGQYGTFF,.,.,TRBV20-1,TRBJ1-1
TGTGCCAGTCAGGGGGTGCGGGAGACCCAGTACTTC,CASQGVRETQYF,.,.,TRBV21-1,TRBJ2-5
TGTGCCAGCGGGGGCGGCTATGGCTACACCTTC,CASGGGYGYTF,.,.,TRBV9,TRBJ1-2
TGTGCCACCCTGGACGGTTTGAACACTGAAGCTTTCTTT,CATLDGLNTEAFF,.,.,TRBV6-5,TRBJ1-1
TGTGCCAGCAGCCCCCCGGGACTAGCGGATAGCACAGATACGCAGTATTTT,CASSPPGLADSTDTQYF,TRBD2,.,TRBV14,TRBJ2-3
TGCAGTGCTAGCGGGGGGGTCTACAATGAGCAGTTCTTC,CSASGGVYNEQFF,TRBD2,.,TRBV20-1,TRBJ2-1
TGTGCCAGCAGTTTGTTGTATCCGCGCAATCCAAATGAGCAGTTCTTC,CASSLLYPRNPNEQFF,.,.,TRBV27,TRBJ2-1
TGCAGTGCGGAGGGGTGGGACGTCGGTCCGAGCTCTGGAAACACCATATATTTT,CSAEGWDVGPSSGNTIYF,.,.,TRBV20-1,TRBJ1-3
TGCAGCGTTGAAGAAGGACTAGTGTACCAAGAGACCCAGTACTTC,CSVEEGLVYQETQYF,TRBD2,.,TRBV29-1,TRBJ2-5
TGTGCCAGCAGCGCGAGACAGGGGAGGAATTCACCCCTCCACTTT,CASSARQGRNSPLHF,TRBD1,.,TRBV7-6,TRBJ1-6
TGTGCCAGCAGCCCACTGAGCCTCGGAGCCTACGAGCAGTACTTC,CASSPLSLGAYEQYF,.,.,TRBV7-9,TRBJ2-7
TGTGCCAGCAGCGTCGGGGGAGAGATCGGTGGCTACACCTTC,CASSVGGEIGGYTF,.,.,TRBV9,TRBJ1-2
TGTGCCAGCAGCTTGCCTGCACAGGGAATTTATGAGCAGTTCTTC,CASSLPAQGIYEQFF,.,.,TRBV5-4,TRBJ2-1
TGTGCCACCCATGGGGCAGAACCCTACAATGAGCAGTTCTTC,CATHGAEPYNEQFF,.,.,TRBV7-8,TRBJ2-1
TGCAGTGCTTCTACAGGGGGCGTAAATCAGCCCCAGCATTTT,CSASTGGVNQPQHF,TRBD1,.,TRBV20-1,TRBJ1-5
TGCAGTGCTCGACCTGGACAGGGACGGTTAAGCTCCTATAATTCACCCCTCCACTTT,CSARPGQGRLSSYNSPLHF,TRBD1,once,TRBV20-1,TRBJ1-6
TGCAGTGCTGCCAGGGAGCGGTCCGCCTACAATGAGCAGTTCTTC,CSAARERSAYNEQFF,.,.,TRBV20-1,TRBJ2-1
TGTGCCACCAGCAGGGACCTACAGGGAAATCAGCCCCAGCATTTT,CATSRDLQGNQPQHF,.,.,TRBV15,TRBJ1-5
TGTGCCAGCAGCCCACAGGGGGCGGTGGACTATGGCTACACCTTC,CASSPQGAVDYGYTF,TRBD1,.,TRBV7-9,TRBJ1-2
TGTGCCAGCAGCCACACCCATCGAGGCACTGAAGCTTTCTTT,CASSHTHRGTEAFF,.,.,TRBV3-1,TRBJ1-1
TGCAGTGCTACAACCGAGAACACTGAAGCTTTCTTT,CSATTENTEAFF,.,.,TRBV20-1,TRBJ1-1
TGTGCCAGCAGCCACCCAACAGGGTTAGCGACCCAGTACTTC,CASSHPTGLATQYF,.,.,TRBV28,TRBJ2-5
TGCAGTGCTAGTAGTATGATCCCGGCGAGCTCTGGGGCCAACGTCCTGACTTTC,CSASSMIPASSGANVLTF,.,once,TRBV20-1,TRBJ2-6
TGTGCCAGCGAGGGGGGGACTGAAGCTTTCTTT,CASEGGTEAFF,.,.,TRBV5-4,TRBJ1-1
TGTGCCAGCAGTAGGGACAGGGGGCAGGACGAGCAGTACTTC,CASSRDRGQDEQYF,TRBD1,.,TRBV6-5,TRBJ2-7
TGTGCCAGCCGAAGACAGGAGCAGTTCTTC,CASRRQEQFF,.,.,TRBV28,TRBJ2-1
TGTGCCACCAGCAAAGAAGATACGCAGTATTTT,CATSKEDTQYF,.,.,TRBV15,TRBJ2-3
TGCAGCGTGGCAAACCCCGGGACAGGGAACACCGGGGAGCTGTTTTTT,CSVANPGTGNTGELFF,TRBD1,.,TRBV29-1,TRBJ2-2
TGCAGTGCTAGGCCCCGGACAGGGGCCGGAACAGATACGCAGTATTTT,CSARPRTGAGTDTQYF,TRBD1,.,TRBV20-1,TRBJ2-3
TGCAGCGTTCCCACCCCCGGGTCTAGCAATGAGCAGTTCTTC,CSVPTPGSSNEQFF,.,.,TRBV29-1,TRBJ2-1
TGCAGCGTTGTTTCCGGGGCGGTGGGCAATGAGCAGTTCTTC,CSVVSGAVGNEQFF,.,.,TRBV29-1,TRBJ2-1
TGTGCCAGCAGCGTTGCCCCCGGGACCGATGGCACTGAAGCTTTCTTT,CASSVAPGTDGTEAFF,.,.,TRBV7-9,TRBJ1-1
TGTGCCAGCAGCTTCTATGGGCAGCCCCAGCATTTT,CASSFYGQPQHF,.,.,TRBV7-8,TRBJ1-5
TGCGCCAGCAGCCGCCGGGACAGGTTCCACAATGAGCAGTTCTTC,CASSRRDRFHNEQFF,TRBD1,.,TRBV4-3,TRBJ2-1
TGCAGTGCAAGCGGAACAGGCACTGAAGCTTTCTTT,CSASGTGTEAFF,.,.,TRBV20-1,TRBJ1-1
TGCAGCGTCCGAAGGGGGCCCTATGGCTACACCTTC,CSVRRGPYGYTF,TRBD1,.,TRBV29-1,TRBJ1-2
TGTGCCACCAGCAGTGTGGGACGGCCGAATCAGCCCCAGCATTTT,CATSSVGRPNQPQHF,.,.,TRBV15,TRBJ1-5
TGTGCCAGCAGCTTAGGGCCTGGACCTTTCTACGAGCAGTACTTC,CASSLGPGPFYEQYF,.,few,TRBV7-2,TRBJ2-7
TGTGCCAGCAGTTACTCGAGTCAGTTCGATGAGCAGTTCTTC,CASSYSSQFDEQFF,.,.,TRBV6-5,TRBJ2-1
TGCAGCGTTGAACTGAGACAGGGGCTGACCTACGAGCAGTACTTC,CSVELRQGLTYEQYF,TRBD1,.,TRBV29-1,TRBJ2-7
TGCAGCGTTGGGCAAGGTTATTTGGCGCAGTATTTT,CSVGQGYLAQYF,.,.,TRBV29-1,TRBJ2-3
TGCAGTGGCGTTCACGGGACCCCCTGGGATCAGCCCCAGCATTTT,CSGVHGTPWDQPQHF,.,.,TRBV20-1,TRBJ1-5
TGCGCCAGCAGCGAGCTAAGAGGGGCAAATGGCTACACCTTC,CASSELRGANGYTF,.,.,TRBV5-1,TRBJ1-2
TGTGCCAGCAGCGTAGACGGGACTAGCGGAGACACAGATACGCAGTATTTT,CASSVDGTSGDTDTQYF,TRBD2,.,TRBV9,TRBJ2-3
TGTGCCAGCAGAGTCCAAGAGACCCAGTACTTC,CASRVQETQYF,.,.,TRBV2,TRBJ2-5
TGCAGTGCTATGGGGGGCACAGATACGCAGTATTTT,CSAMGGTDTQYF,.,.,TRBV20-1,TRBJ2-3
TGTGCCAGCTCACCACTCGTGGGGGGGCCCACAGATACGCAGTATTTT,CASSPLVGGPTDTQYF,.,.,TRBV18,TRBJ2-3
TGTGCCAGCAGGCCAGGGAACACTGAAGCTTTCTTT,CASRPGNTEAFF,.,.,TRBV7-8,TRBJ1-1
TGTGCCAGCAGACCGGACAGGGCCCGAACTTTCTTT,CASRPDRARTFF,TRBD1,.,TRBV6-5,TRBJ1-1
TGCAGTGCCTGGGGGGGGGATGGCTACACCTTC,CSAWGGDGYTF,.,.,TRBV20-1,TRBJ1-2
TGCAGTGCGTCTAACACATACTCAGAGTTCTTC,CSASNTYSEFF,.,.,TRBV20-1,TRBJ2-1
TGTGCCACCAGCGAAGCGGGGGATTACAATGAGCAGTTCTTC,CATSEAGDYNEQFF,TRBD2,once,TRBV15,TRBJ2-1
TGCAGCGTTGAAGATGCGGGAGGGGAGCTGTTTTTT,CSVEDAGGELFF,.,once,TRBV29-1,TRBJ2-2
TGTGCCATCAGTGTGGGGCTGGGCAGCCAGGAGATTCAGTACTTC,CAISVGLGSQEIQYF,.,.,TRBV10-3,TRBJ2-4
TGTGCCAGCAGTTACTCGCGATTTAAGCGTTTGTACAATGAGCAGTTCTTC,CASSYSRFKRLYNEQFF,.,.,TRBV6-2/TRBV6-3,TRBJ2-1
TGTGCCAGCAGCGCGGGGCGGGAGGAGTACGAGCAGTACTTC,CASSAGREEYEQYF,TRBD2,.,TRBV5-6,TRBJ2-7
TGTGCCCCATCGGACCCACACGGGGAGACCCAGTACTTC,CAPSDPHGETQYF,.,.,TRBV24-1,TRBJ2-5
TGCAGTGCTAGATCTCGGGGCGAGCAGTACTTC,CSARSRGEQYF,.,.,TRBV20-1,TRBJ2-7
TGTGCCAGCAGCTTCGGGCTAGATATAGAGACCCAGTACTTC,CASSFGLDIETQYF,.,.,TRBV7-2,TRBJ2-5
TGTGCCAGCAGCTTAGACAGAGCGAACACCGGGGAGCTGTTTTTT,CASSLDRANTGELFF,.,.,TRBV7-2,TRBJ2-2